These T cell receptor beta chains were read from a single sample in a study of shared clonotypes between healthy human individuals. TCRdb's copy holds only in-frame clones and misses some; the assay was immunoSEQ multiplex PCR. The table lists about 1 million clones, about 84% of them singletons, with 0.4% to 0.55% in the top ten. The sample comprised memory CD4+ T cells from PBMCs. Receptors originate from a man aged 18-30 years in good health. Some clones in this sample may be carry-over from other donors' samples. The CDR3 runs from the conserved cysteine through the conserved F or W. Fields, in order: clone size, J gene, CDR3 length, V gene, D gene, CDR3 DNA, CDR3 protein. A D gene is named only where the DNA matches it firmly. Rows may omit the clone size; those that give it use once, few, many or a size class.

>NA|TRBJ1-4|17|TRBV7-8|TRBD1
TGTGCCAGCAGCTTAGGGCACAGGGGATCAACTAATGAAAAACTGTTTTTT
CASSLGHRGSTNEKLFF
>NA|TRBJ2-1|16|TRBV7-3|NA
TGTGCCAGCAGCTTAACGCGCGACTCCGGCAGGAATGAGCAGTTCTTC
CASSLTRDSGRNEQFF
>NA|TRBJ2-2|14|TRBV5-1|NA
TGCGCCAGCAGCCCGGGCTTCGCTCCCGGGGAGCTGTTTTTT
CASSPGFAPGELFF
>NA|TRBJ2-1|16|TRBV5-1|TRBD2
TGCGCCAGCAGGACCAGAGGACTAGCGGGATACAATGAGCAGTTCTTC
CASRTRGLAGYNEQFF
>NA|TRBJ2-1|16|TRBV9|NA
TGTGCCAGCAGCCTAACCGGGACGACCTCCTACAATGAGCAGTTCTTC
CASSLTGTTSYNEQFF
>few|TRBJ2-7|15|TRBV5-1|TRBD2
TGCGCCAGCAGCATCCGGACTAGCGGATCCTACGAGCAGTACTTC
CASSIRTSGSYEQYF
>NA|TRBJ2-4|16|TRBV28|NA
TGTGCCAGCAAAAAGGGGGAGGCCGGGACCAAAAACATTCAGTACTTC
CASKKGEAGTKNIQYF
>few|TRBJ2-7|15|TRBV11-3|TRBD1
TGTGCCAGCAGCTTAGACGGGACAGGGGATTACGAGCAGTACTTC
CASSLDGTGDYEQYF
>NA|TRBJ1-4|16|TRBV15|NA
TGTGCCACCAGCAGAGATAGGGCAGGTGGCAATGAAAAACTGTTTTTT
CATSRDRAGGNEKLFF
>NA|TRBJ1-2|16|TRBV7-8|NA
TGTGCCAGCAGCTTGTGGGGGGCGGGAGTCGACTATGGCTACACCTTC
CASSLWGAGVDYGYTF
>few|TRBJ1-4|15|TRBV19|TRBD1
TGTGCCAGTAGTATAGGGGGGACAGTGGATGAAAAACTGTTTTTT
CASSIGGTVDEKLFF
>NA|TRBJ2-7|17|TRBV28|NA
TGTGCCAGCCAGGTCTCCAGGCCGGGAAATGTTGGATACGAGCAGTACTTC
CASQVSRPGNVGYEQYF
>NA|TRBJ1-2|14|TRBV28|TRBD1
TGTGCCACGCGACAGGGGGGGACTAACTATGGCTACACCTTC
CATRQGGTNYGYTF
>NA|TRBJ1-5|13|TRBV7-3|NA
TGTGCCAGCAGCTTCGGGGGCCCGTGGCCCCAGCATTTT
CASSFGGPWPQHF
>NA|TRBJ2-3|17|TRBV4-2|NA
TGTGCCAGCAGCCAAGTTCTCGACTGGAGGATAACAGATACGCAGTATTTT
CASSQVLDWRITDTQYF
>NA|TRBJ1-2|15|TRBV6-5|NA
TGTGCCAGCAGTAACCCGAAGAGGGGGTTCTATGGCTACACCTTC
CASSNPKRGFYGYTF
>NA|TRBJ2-3|12|TRBV7-8|NA
TGTGCCAGCAGCTCCAGGGGAGGGGCGCAGTATTTT
CASSSRGGAQYF
>NA|TRBJ2-6|13|TRBV6-5|TRBD1
TGTGCCAGCAGTTACGGGGTGACAGGGGTCCTGACTTTC
CASSYGVTGVLTF
>NA|TRBJ2-7|14|TRBV11-3|TRBD2
TGTGCCAGCAGCCTTCGGGGGGGCTCCCACGAGCAGTACTTC
CASSLRGGSHEQYF
>NA|TRBJ1-5|15|TRBV5-1|NA
TGCGCCAGCAGCTCCTTCGGGGGATCCAATCAGCCCCAGCATTTT
CASSSFGGSNQPQHF
>NA|TRBJ2-5|14|TRBV29-1|NA
TGCAGCACTGCAAAAGGGCTACATCAAGAGACCCAGTACTTC
CSTAKGLHQETQYF
>once|TRBJ2-5|14|TRBV5-1|NA
TGCGCCAGCAGCTTAAGTCCCGAACAAGAGACCCAGTACTTC
CASSLSPEQETQYF
>NA|TRBJ2-1|15|TRBV19|TRBD2
TGTGCCAGTGGGACTAGCGGGAGAGTTAACAATGAGCAGTTCTTC
CASGTSGRVNNEQFF
>NA|TRBJ1-6|14|TRBV25-1|NA
TGTGCCAGCAGTCAGGTCGGCGGAATGGTGCCCCTCCACTTT
CASSQVGGMVPLHF
>NA|TRBJ1-1|12|TRBV7-9|NA
TGTGCCAGCAGCTGGGCCGGCACTGAAGCTTTCTTT
CASSWAGTEAFF
>NA|TRBJ2-6|16|TRBV27|NA
TGTGCCAGCAGTTGGGGAAGTGGTTCTGGGGCCAACGTCCTGACTTTC
CASSWGSGSGANVLTF
>NA|TRBJ1-2|14|TRBV12-5|NA
TGTGCTAGTGGTTTGACTCCCCCTGGCTATGGCTACACCTTC
CASGLTPPGYGYTF
>NA|TRBJ2-1|15|TRBV11-3|TRBD2
TGTGCCAGCAGCCGCGGGGGTCGCTCCTACAATGAGCAGTTCTTC
CASSRGGRSYNEQFF
>NA|TRBJ2-7|15|TRBV7-9|NA
TGTGCCAGCAGCTTAGGGTCGGCGGAAACCTACGAGCAGTACTTC
CASSLGSAETYEQYF
>NA|TRBJ2-3|18|TRBV9|TRBD2
TGTGCCAGCAGTCACGGGGGACTAGCGGGAGGGTTGTCAGATACGCAGTATTTT
CASSHGGLAGGLSDTQYF
>NA|TRBJ2-2|13|TRBV18|NA
TGTGCCAGCTCACCAGGGTACACCGGGGAGCTGTTTTTT
CASSPGYTGELFF
>NA|TRBJ2-1|14|TRBV7-2|NA
TGTGCCAGCAGCTCGGACGGGCCCTACAATGAGCAGTTCTTC
CASSSDGPYNEQFF
>few|TRBJ2-1|15|TRBV10-3|TRBD2
TGTGCCATCAGGCCGGGACTAGCGGGAGTGAATGAGCAGTTCTTC
CAIRPGLAGVNEQFF
>NA|TRBJ1-6|16|TRBV4-3|TRBD1
TGCGCCAGCAGCCAAGGCCTGGGACAGGATAATTCACCCCTCCACTTT
CASSQGLGQDNSPLHF
>many|TRBJ1-2|15|TRBV9|TRBD1
TGTGCCAGCAGCGTAGATATACAGGGGTTGTATGGCTACACCTTC
CASSVDIQGLYGYTF
>NA|TRBJ2-7|12|TRBV2|TRBD1
TGTGCCAGCCGACAGGGTGCCTACGAGCAGTACTTC
CASRQGAYEQYF
>NA|TRBJ2-7|23|TRBV28|TRBD2
TGTGCCAGCAGTCAAAGTCCCTTCCTACGATTGGGGGAGGGCACAACTACGAACTACGAGCAGTACTTC
CASSQSPFLRLGEGTTTNYEQYF
>NA|TRBJ2-1|15|TRBV7-9|TRBD2
TGTGCCAGCAGCTTAGCGGCTAGCGGCTACAATGAGCAGTTCTTC
CASSLAASGYNEQFF
>few|TRBJ2-7|15|TRBV7-2|NA
TGTGCCAGCAGCTTGGGCTATCCGTACTCCTACGAGCAGTACTTC
CASSLGYPYSYEQYF
>NA|TRBJ1-3|15|TRBV28|TRBD1
TGTGCCAGCAGTTTTGGGACCGGGACAGGGACCACCATATATTTT
CASSFGTGTGTTIYF
>NA|TRBJ1-2|13|TRBV28|NA
TGTGCCAGCAGTTCGAGTCAGACATATGGCTACACCTTC
CASSSSQTYGYTF
>many|TRBJ1-1|14|TRBV5-1|NA
TGCGCCAGCAGCTTGTCGAACAGGAACACTGAAGCTTTCTTT
CASSLSNRNTEAFF
>few|TRBJ2-7|17|TRBV14|NA
TGTGCCAGCAGCCAAGATCGGCGGCAGACTAGCTCCTACGAGCAGTACTTC
CASSQDRRQTSSYEQYF
>NA|TRBJ2-1|17|TRBV5-1|NA
TGCGCCAGCAGCGTCGAGGGGAGTCTGGGCTCCTACAATGAGCAGTTCTTC
CASSVEGSLGSYNEQFF
>NA|TRBJ1-4|13|TRBV2|NA
TGTGCCAGCGATGAGGCTCCCGCTGAAAAACTGTTTTTT
CASDEAPAEKLFF
>NA|TRBJ2-6|14|TRBV30|NA
TGTGCCTGGAGTGTGGGCTCTGGGGCCAACGTCCTGACTTTC
CAWSVGSGANVLTF
>NA|TRBJ1-3|15|TRBV19|NA
TGTGCCAGTAGGCTACCAGGGGTCGGTGGAAACACCATATATTTT
CASRLPGVGGNTIYF
>NA|TRBJ1-1|13|TRBV7-2|NA
TGTGCCAGCAGCGTAGGACCTGGGACTGAAGCTTTCTTT
CASSVGPGTEAFF
>NA|TRBJ2-1|12|TRBV5-1|NA
TGCGCCAGCAGCTTGGAGCATCATGAGCAGTTCTTC
CASSLEHHEQFF
>NA|TRBJ1-5|14|TRBV7-2|TRBD1
TGTGCCAGCTCCGACAGGGTAGGCAATCAGCCCCAGCATTTT
CASSDRVGNQPQHF
>once|TRBJ2-7|15|TRBV19|TRBD1
TGTGCCAGTAGTATAGGGGGACAGGGGGACTACGAGCAGTACTTC
CASSIGGQGDYEQYF
>NA|TRBJ2-3|15|TRBV15|NA
TGTGCCACCAGCAGAGATTACCAGGGCACAGATACGCAGTATTTT
CATSRDYQGTDTQYF
>few|TRBJ2-2|14|TRBV7-9|NA
TGTGCCAGCAGCTTAGAGACAGACACCGGGGAGCTGTTTTTT
CASSLETDTGELFF